A single sample gave rise to the 30 T cell receptor beta chains below, sequenced in a study of T cell responses to AZD1222 COVID-19 vaccine. Clones were read by immunoSEQ multiplex PCR, and TCRdb kept only the in-frame ones, dropping some. The table has 130,000 to 150,000 clones, 85% to 90% seen once. The source material was peripheral blood, sampled on day 0 of AZD1222 vaccination. The receptors derive from an adult in good health.

The CDR3 coding sequence is TGTGCCAGTAGTAATATGGGGAGCACTGAAGCTTTCTTT. Its translation is CASSNMGSTEAFF. J is TRBJ1-1 and V is TRBV19; D ambiguous. V lost 4 bases, J lost 4 bases, and 10 bases lay in between. Per the germline V gene, CDR1 is LNHDA and CDR2 is SQIVND (reference sequence). The CDR3 is 13 residues long. Drawing the rest from reference TRBV19 and TRBJ1-1, the complete variable domain is DGGITQSPKYLFRKEGQNVTLSCEQNLNHDAMYWYRQDPGQGLRLIYYSQIVNDFQKGDIAEGYSVSREKKESFPLTVTSAQKNPTAFYLCASSNMGSTEAFFGQGTRLTVV.

The rearrangement uses TRBV28 and TRBJ2-7; D is uncertain. There are 15 residues in the CDR3. Germline V gives CDR1 MDHEN, CDR2 SYDVKM. V lost 3 bases to trimming and J lost 1 base, with 13 bases between them. The CDR3 spells CASSFSWTLSYEQYF. The CDR3 DNA sequence: TGTGCCAGCAGTTTTTCCTGGACGTTATCCTACGAGCAGTACTTC.

This clone was counted once. The genes are TRBV12-5 and TRBJ1-5; a weak D match, TRBD1 (6 bases). V was pared by 5 bases and J by 3 bases, with 11 bases between. Germline assignment: CDR1 LGHNT and CDR2 FRNRAP. CDR3 length: 14 amino acids. The CDR3 region has the DNA TGTGCTAGTGGTCAGGACAGTCTCAATCAGCCCCAGCATTTT. Protein sequence: CASGQDSLNQPQHF.

This clone appeared a single time. V is TRBV7-9 and J is TRBJ2-7; unclear D gene. The germline V gene has CDR1 SEHNR and CDR2 FQNEAQ (reference sequence). The CDR3 covers 12 residues. Trimming took 5 bases from V and 4 from J, leaving 9 bases between them. CDR3 sequence: CASSPARYEQYF. The DNA for the CDR3 is TGTGCCAGCAGCCCGGCTCGATACGAGCAGTACTTC.

This clone occurred once. The CDR3 sequence is CASSSLGGQPQHF. CDR3 nucleotides: TGTGCCAGCAGCTCACTAGGGGGTCAGCCCCAGCATTTT. V and J are TRBV5-6 and TRBJ1-5, with D perhaps matching TRBD1 (6 bases). Germline lookup yields CDR1 SGHDT and CDR2 YYEEEE. Trimming removed 3 bases from V and 6 bases from J, with 10 bases in between. The CDR3 totals 13 residues.

The gene calls are TRBV7-8 and TRBJ2-3; maybe TRBD2 (6 bases). Germline V gene data show CDR1 as SGHVS and CDR2 as FQNEAQ. The V end lost 6 bases, the J end lost 6 bases, and 19 bases lay between the germline ends. There are 15 residues in the CDR3. CDR3 loop: CASRPFTGAGDTQYF. CDR3 sequence (DNA): TGTGCCAGCAGGCCTTTCACGGGAGCGGGTGATACGCAGTATTTT. The whole variable domain, remainder taken from reference TRBV7-8 and TRBJ2-3, is GAGVSQSPRYKVAKRGQDVALRCDPISGHVSLFWYQQALGQGPEFLTYFQNEAQLDKSGLPSDRFFAERPEGSVSTLKIQRTQQEDSAVYLCASRPFTGAGDTQYFGPGTRLTVL.

Concerning this clone: A read error may account for a junction end that differs from germline. The V and J genes are TRBV7-3 and TRBJ2-1; 12 positions agree with TRBD2. Germline CDR1 SGHTA, CDR2 FQGTGA. CDR3 size: 15 residues. The CDR3 bases are TGTGCCAGCAGCCTAACTAGCGGGAGGAACAATGAGCAGTTCTTC. Encoded protein: CASSLTSGRNNEQFF.

The chain carries TRBV25-1 and TRBJ1-1; the D is unclear. The V gene lost 9 bases and the J gene lost 2 bases, with 7 bases spanning the gap. The CDR3 runs 11 residues. Germline assignment: CDR1 MGHDK and CDR2 SYGVNS. Here the CDR3 DNA reads TGTGCCAGTAGGTCCAACACTGAAGCTTTCTTT. This encodes CASRSNTEAFF.

The chain recombines TRBV19 with TRBJ1-2; D gene ambiguous. With 1 base removed from V and 8 bases from J, the gap between germline ends came to 11 bases. Germline CDR1 reads LNHDA; CDR2 reads SQIVND (reference sequence). The CDR3 is made up of 13 amino acids. The CDR3 sequence: CASSIVAGWGYTF. The CDR3, as DNA: TGTGCCAGTAGTATAGTTGCAGGCTGGGGCTACACCTTC.

The V gene is TRBV12-2, the J gene TRBJ1-3; the table calls TRBD1, which could not be checked here. TRBV12-2 is deemed a pseudogene. The CDR3 contains 16 residues. CDR3 sequence (DNA): TGTGCAAGTCGCTTAGAGCGCCCGGACAGCCGAAACACCATATATTTT. It encodes CASRLERPDSRNTIYF.

The rearrangement uses TRBV2 and TRBJ1-1, with TRBD1 identical over 8 bases. The V gene's germline CDR1 is SNHLY and CDR2 FYNNEI. With 4 bases clipped from V and 0 bases from J, the junction kept 7 bases outside the gene matches. This CDR3 has 16 amino acids. In DNA form, the CDR3 reads TGTGCCAGCAGTGTTGGCAGGGGGCTCTTGAACACTGAAGCTTTCTTT. Translation gives CASSVGRGLLNTEAFF. Combining the CDR3 with reference TRBV2 and TRBJ1-1 gives the whole variable domain EPEVTQTPSHQVTQMGQEVILRCVPISNHLYFYWYRQILGQKVEFLVSFYNNEISEKSEIFDDQFSVERPDGSNFTLKIRSTKLEDSAMYFCASSVGRGLLNTEAFFGQGTRLTVV.

The chain couples TRBV6-5 to TRBJ2-1, with 9 bases lining up with TRBD2. Germline V CDR1 and CDR2: MNHEY, SVGAGI. Trimming at V came to 0 bases and at J to 7 bases, leaving 7 bases not matched to a gene. There are 16 residues in the CDR3. CDR3 bases: TGTGCCAGCAGTTACTCTTGGCGGGGGGGCCGGAATGAGCAGTTCTTC. Its protein is CASSYSWRGGRNEQFF.

The V call is TRBV19, the J call TRBJ1-1; tentatively, D is TRBD1 (6 bases). V lost 3 bases and J 9 bases, leaving 14 bases between the germline ends. Germline CDR1 LNHDA, CDR2 SQIVND (reference sequence). CDR3 length: 13 residues. As DNA, the CDR3 is TGTGCCAGTAGTATCGGTGGAGGGGGTAAAGCTTTCTTT. Translating it yields CASSIGGGGKAFF.

The gene calls are TRBV5-1 and TRBJ2-7; 7 bases agree with TRBD2. This CDR3 comprises 16 residues. In germline, CDR1 is SGHRS, CDR2 YFSETQ. After removal of 0 bases from V and 0 bases from J, the junction contained 6 bases not matched to a gene. The CDR3 DNA reads TGCGCCAGCAGCTTGGGAGGTAGCGGGCTCTCCTACGAGCAGTACTTC. It encodes CASSLGGSGLSYEQYF.

The rearrangement joins TRBV5-1 to TRBJ1-1; weak D call: TRBD1 (5 bases). The CDR3 length is 16 residues. V dropped 5 bases and J dropped 0 bases, with 17 bases sitting between them. The germline gives CDR1 SGHRS, CDR2 YFSETQ. Here the CDR3 reads CASSSTGGTMNTEAFF. For the CDR3, the DNA is TGCGCCAGCAGTTCTACAGGCGGAACTATGAACACTGAAGCTTTCTTT. Filled out from reference TRBV5-1 and TRBJ1-1, the complete variable domain reads KAGVTQTPRYLIKTRGQQVTLSCSPISGHRSVSWYQQTPGQGLQFLFEYFSETQRNKGNFPGRFSGRQFSNSRSEMNVSTLELGDSALYLCASSSTGGTMNTEAFFGQGTRLTVV.

This chain links TRBV18 with TRBJ2-2; unclear D gene. Germline CDR1 reads KGHSH; CDR2 reads LQKENI. This CDR3 is 16 amino acids long. V lost 2 bases and J lost 3, with 13 bases in between. The CDR3 is CASSPRVAEHTGELFF. The DNA of the CDR3 is TGTGCCAGCTCACCAAGGGTTGCGGAACACACCGGGGAGCTGTTTTTT.

This clone came up once. This rearrangement joins TRBV27 to TRBJ2-5, with D tentatively TRBD2 (6 bases). CDR1 MNHEY and CDR2 SMNVEV come from the germline V gene (reference sequence). This CDR3 region has 14 residues. Trimming shortened V by 8 bases and J by 3 bases, and 16 bases separated the two germline ends. DNA of the CDR3: TGTGCCAGCTCCCCCGGGACTCCAAAAGAGACCCAGTACTTC. As protein: CASSPGTPKETQYF.

The chain recombines TRBV30 with TRBJ1-6, with D unresolved. V shed 0 bases and J shed 9 bases, with 9 bases lying between them. Germline lookup yields CDR1 GTSNPN and CDR2 SVGIG (reference sequence). CDR3 length: 13 amino acids. Written as DNA, the CDR3 is TGTGCCTGGAGTGTAGATAGCGTTTCACCCCTCCACTTT. This gives the protein CAWSVDSVSPLHF.

The rearrangement links TRBV3-1 (or the pseudogene TRBV3-2) to TRBJ1-5; maybe TRBD1 (5 bases). Germline V gene sequence: CDR1 LGHDT, CDR2 YNNKEL (reference sequence). V shed 2 bases and J shed 0 bases, with 5 bases lying between them. The CDR3 is 14 amino acids. The CDR3 region is CASSQTGSNQPQHF. Here the CDR3 DNA reads TGTGCCAGCAGCCAAACAGGTAGCAATCAGCCCCAGCATTTT.

The J gene is TRBJ2-1, the V gene TRBV27, with D possibly being TRBD2 (5 bases). The CDR3 has 14 residues. Germline V gene lookup returns CDR1 MNHEY and CDR2 SMNVEV (reference sequence). V was cut by 5 bases and J by 7 bases, with 15 bases left in between. DNA of the CDR3: TGTGCCAGCAGTCCCGAGGCTAGGAGGAATGAGCAGTTCTTC. The encoded protein is CASSPEARRNEQFF.

J is TRBJ1-1 and V is TRBV19; a weak D match, TRBD1 (5 bases). The V gene lost 7 bases and the J gene lost 11 bases, with 20 bases spanning the gap. From germline, CDR1 is LNHDA and CDR2 SQIVND (reference sequence). The CDR3 covers 13 residues. The CDR3 region is CASTTERGVGAFF. The CDR3 nucleotides read TGTGCCAGTACCACTGAGCGAGGGGTAGGGGCTTTCTTT.

The chain recombines TRBV30 with TRBJ2-3, with TRBD2 matching 8 bases. The V and J ends lost 1 base and 1 base, in that order; junction bases with no gene match: 1. CDR1 is GTSNPN, CDR2 SVGIG, per germline (reference sequence). The CDR3 covers 14 residues. The DNA of the CDR3 is TGTGCCTGGAGTGCGACTAGCGGCACAGATACGCAGTATTTT. Its protein product is CAWSATSGTDTQYF.

The chain employs TRBV20-1 and TRBJ2-7; D tentatively fits TRBD1 or TRBD2 (5 bases each). Looked up from germline, CDR1 is DFQATT and CDR2 is SNEGSKA (reference sequence). The V gene lost 6 bases and the J gene lost 2 bases, with 20 bases spanning the gap. This CDR3 is built from 15 residues. CDR3 in DNA: TGCAGTGCCAGTTCGGGGCAGGCGAGGCCCTACGAGCAGTACTTC. It yields the protein CSASSGQARPYEQYF.

V is TRBV28 and J is TRBJ2-7, with D possibly TRBD1 on 5 matching bases. The CDR3 is 14 residues long. V shed 3 bases and J shed 2 bases, with 11 bases lying between them. Germline V gene data show CDR1 as MDHEN and CDR2 as SYDVKM. The CDR3 nucleotides are TGTGCCAGCAGTTTCGGACAACCCCCCTACGAGCAGTACTTC. Encoded protein: CASSFGQPPYEQYF.

This clone was recorded only once. The V gene is TRBV9, the J gene TRBJ1-3, with 8 bases identical to TRBD1. The CDR3 totals 17 residues. The trim removed 4 bases at V and 2 bases at J, leaving 11 bases unmatched. Germline lookup yields CDR1 SGDLS and CDR2 YYNGEE. CDR3 in DNA: TGTGCCAGCAGCCCAAGAGGCGGGACAGGCGCTGGAAACACCATATATTTT. It translates to CASSPRGGTGAGNTIYF.

This chain joins TRBV2 and TRBJ1-4; unclear D gene. V was trimmed by 8 bases and J by 8 bases, leaving 6 bases between them. The CDR3 consists of 10 residues. The germline V gene has CDR1 SNHLY and CDR2 FYNNEI. The CDR3 loop reads CASRNEKLFF. The CDR3, as DNA: TGTGCCAGCCGGAACGAAAAACTGTTTTTT.

CDR3 nucleotides: TGTGCCACCAGCAGGCGGGGGGGGACGCAGTATTTT. Protein: CATSRRGGTQYF. The chain uses TRBV15 and TRBJ2-3; 9 nucleotides match TRBD2. Germline V gene sequence: CDR1 LNHNV, CDR2 YYDKDF (reference sequence). The CDR3 runs 12 residues. J was trimmed by 9 bases and V by 3 bases; bases with no gene match: 1.

The rearrangement joins TRBV2 to TRBJ1-2; D uncertain. Germline-derived CDR1 and CDR2 are SNHLY and FYNNEI. CDR3 size: 15 residues. Trimming took 2 bases from V and 8 from J, leaving 18 bases between them. The CDR3 loop is CASSEPWNRGKGYTF. Here the CDR3 DNA reads TGTGCCAGCAGTGAACCTTGGAATAGAGGGAAAGGCTACACCTTC.

The chain has TRBV2 and TRBJ1-1; weak D call: TRBD1 (5 bases). CDR3 length: 12 residues. CDR1 is SNHLY, CDR2 FYNNEI, per germline. The CDR3 nucleotides are TGTGCGACCCCCTTAAGGGGTCGTGAAGCTTTCTTT. This translates into CATPLRGREAFF.

DNA of the CDR3: TGTGCCAGTAGTATAATAAGTGGGATTCACTATGGCTACACCTTC. It yields the protein CASSIISGIHYGYTF. V and J are TRBV19 and TRBJ1-2; no definite D call. The CDR3 sequence is 15 residues long. V lost 2 bases and J 3 bases, leaving 13 bases between the germline ends. CDR1 and CDR2 (germline): LNHDA, SQIVND (reference sequence). The whole variable domain, filled in from reference TRBV19 and TRBJ1-2, reads DGGITQSPKYLFRKEGQNVTLSCEQNLNHDAMYWYRQDPGQGLRLIYYSQIVNDFQKGDIAEGYSVSREKKESFPLTVTSAQKNPTAFYLCASSIISGIHYGYTFGSGTRLTVV.